This TCR beta chain was identified in a study of cytomegalovirus exposure and HLA in healthy donors. Germline assignment: CDR1 MNHEY and CDR2 SVGAGI. CDR3 length: 13 amino acids. Trimming left V 0 bases short and J 0 bases short, with 3 bases between. Study-wide findings and caveats: Reports indicate that TCR beta sequences accurately predicted the HLA-A and HLA-B alleles of most subjects. Immune exposure information comprised only CMV serostatus. A likely sequencing artifact accounted for one observed cluster of highly shared sequence variants.

It was with 60 Vbeta and 13 Jbeta primers that the PCR ran. Data came from immunoSEQ multiplex PCR; TCRdb stores just in-frame clones and leaves some out. The table includes approximately 220,000 clones, 75% to 90% detected once. This clone was detected a few times. Its specificity is not known. The TCR originated in a boy younger than 10 in good health and CMV-seronegative. The sequenced sample consisted of PBMCs. This chain joins TRBV6-5 and TRBJ2-7; D unresolved. The CDR3 here is CASSYSASYEQYF. CDR3 nucleotide sequence: TGTGCCAGCAGTTACTCGGCCTCCTACGAGCAGTACTTC.